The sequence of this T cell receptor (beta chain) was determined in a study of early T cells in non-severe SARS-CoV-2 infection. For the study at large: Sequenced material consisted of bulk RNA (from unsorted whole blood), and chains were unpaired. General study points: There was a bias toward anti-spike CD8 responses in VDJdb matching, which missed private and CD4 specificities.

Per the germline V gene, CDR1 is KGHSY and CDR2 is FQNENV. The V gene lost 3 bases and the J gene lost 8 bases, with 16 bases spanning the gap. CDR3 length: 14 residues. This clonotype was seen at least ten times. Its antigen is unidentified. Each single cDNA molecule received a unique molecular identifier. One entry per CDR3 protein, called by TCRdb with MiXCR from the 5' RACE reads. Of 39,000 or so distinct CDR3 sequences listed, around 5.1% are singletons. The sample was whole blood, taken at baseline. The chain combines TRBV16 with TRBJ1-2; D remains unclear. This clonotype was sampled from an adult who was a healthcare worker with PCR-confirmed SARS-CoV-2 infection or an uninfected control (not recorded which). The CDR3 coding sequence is TGTGCCAGCAGCCATTTCCCGGTGGGCGCGGGCTACACCTTC. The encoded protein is CASSHFPVGAGYTF.